A selection of T cell receptor beta chains follows, all from one sample in a study of beta chain features in type 1 diabetes. Measured with immunoSEQ multiplex PCR; TCRdb has only the in-frame clones, and not every one. Among about 650,000 clones listed, 9.5% to 15% were seen once. The sequenced sample consisted of naive CD4+ T cells from blood. These receptors originate from a man in his thirties or forties with type 1 diabetes. Both conserved end residues are part of each CDR3. Each record gives: V gene, clone size, J gene, D gene, CDR3 DNA, CDR3 protein. The D gene is left open where the match is weak. A row's size may be missing; if present it is once, few, many or a size class.

v_gene: TRBV28; abundance: .; j_gene: TRBJ1-5; d_gene: TRBD1; CDR3nt: TGTGCCAGCAGTTTGGGACAGGGAAACAATCAGCCCCAGCATTTT; CDR3aa: CASSLGQGNNQPQHF
v_gene: TRBV9; abundance: .; j_gene: TRBJ2-2; d_gene: .; CDR3nt: TGTGCCAGCAGCCCCCCCGGGAACACCGGGGAGCTGTTTTTT; CDR3aa: CASSPPGNTGELFF
v_gene: TRBV11-2; abundance: few; j_gene: TRBJ2-5; d_gene: TRBD2; CDR3nt: TGTGCCAGCAGCTTACGACTAGCGGGGGGTATGGAGACCCAGTACTTC; CDR3aa: CASSLRLAGGMETQYF
v_gene: TRBV6-5; abundance: .; j_gene: TRBJ2-5; d_gene: TRBD2; CDR3nt: TGTGCCAGCAAACAGCGGGGGGATCGACAAGAGACCCAGTACTTC; CDR3aa: CASKQRGDRQETQYF
v_gene: TRBV7-9; abundance: .; j_gene: TRBJ1-4; d_gene: .; CDR3nt: TGTGCCAGCAGCTTGAGTGAAAAACTGTTTTTT; CDR3aa: CASSLSEKLFF
v_gene: TRBV7-9; abundance: many; j_gene: TRBJ2-3; d_gene: TRBD2; CDR3nt: TGTGCCAGCAGCTTCAGCGGGGACACAGATACGCAGTATTTT; CDR3aa: CASSFSGDTDTQYF
v_gene: TRBV4-3; abundance: few; j_gene: TRBJ2-3; d_gene: .; CDR3nt: TGCGCCAGCAGCCAAGAGGTAGGGAGGGGGCCAGATACGCAGTATTTT; CDR3aa: CASSQEVGRGPDTQYF
v_gene: TRBV6-1; abundance: .; j_gene: TRBJ2-6; d_gene: .; CDR3nt: TGTGCCAGCAGTGACCTGACCCCCTTGGGGGCTGGGGCCAACGTCCTGACTTTC; CDR3aa: CASSDLTPLGAGANVLTF
v_gene: TRBV28; abundance: few; j_gene: TRBJ2-3; d_gene: .; CDR3nt: TGTGCCAGCACCCTTGCAGATACGCAGTATTTT; CDR3aa: CASTLADTQYF
v_gene: TRBV7-6; abundance: .; j_gene: TRBJ1-3; d_gene: TRBD1; CDR3nt: TGTGCCAGCAGCCCTAGGGGGACAGGTGGAAACACCATATATTTT; CDR3aa: CASSPRGTGGNTIYF
v_gene: TRBV6-6; abundance: .; j_gene: TRBJ1-5; d_gene: .; CDR3nt: TGTGCCAGCAGAACCTGGGCTATCAATCAGCCCCAGCATTTT; CDR3aa: CASRTWAINQPQHF
v_gene: TRBV28; abundance: few; j_gene: TRBJ1-5; d_gene: TRBD1; CDR3nt: TGTGCCAGCAGACAGGGGGGTTCTCAGCCCCAGCATTTT; CDR3aa: CASRQGGSQPQHF
v_gene: TRBV29-1; abundance: few; j_gene: TRBJ2-3; d_gene: TRBD1; CDR3nt: TGCAGCGTTGCGTCGGGACAGGGGGTAGATACGCAGTATTTT; CDR3aa: CSVASGQGVDTQYF